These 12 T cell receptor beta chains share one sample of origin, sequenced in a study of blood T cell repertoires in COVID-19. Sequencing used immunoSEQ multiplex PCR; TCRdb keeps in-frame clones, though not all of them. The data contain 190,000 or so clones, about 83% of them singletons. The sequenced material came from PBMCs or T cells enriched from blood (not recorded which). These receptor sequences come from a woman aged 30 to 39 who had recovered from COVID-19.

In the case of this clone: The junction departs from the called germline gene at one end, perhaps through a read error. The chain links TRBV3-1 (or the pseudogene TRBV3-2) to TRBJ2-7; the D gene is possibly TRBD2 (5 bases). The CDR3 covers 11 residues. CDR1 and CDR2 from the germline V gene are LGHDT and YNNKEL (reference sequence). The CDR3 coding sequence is TGTGCCAGCAGCCAAGTTGGAGACTATCAATTC. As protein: CASSQVGDYQF.

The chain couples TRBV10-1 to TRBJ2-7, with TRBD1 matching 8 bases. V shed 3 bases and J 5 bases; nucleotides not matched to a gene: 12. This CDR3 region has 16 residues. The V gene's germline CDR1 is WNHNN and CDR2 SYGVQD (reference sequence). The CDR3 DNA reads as TGCGCCAGCAGTGAATTATTAACAGGGGGTTACCACGAGCAGTACTTC. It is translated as CASSELLTGGYHEQYF.

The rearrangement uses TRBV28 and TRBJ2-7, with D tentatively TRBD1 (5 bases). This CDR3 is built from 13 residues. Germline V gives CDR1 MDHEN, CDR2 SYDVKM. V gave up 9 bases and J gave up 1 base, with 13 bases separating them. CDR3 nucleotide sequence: TGTGCCAGGGGGCCCCGAGGTTCCTACGAGCAGTACTTC. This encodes CARGPRGSYEQYF.

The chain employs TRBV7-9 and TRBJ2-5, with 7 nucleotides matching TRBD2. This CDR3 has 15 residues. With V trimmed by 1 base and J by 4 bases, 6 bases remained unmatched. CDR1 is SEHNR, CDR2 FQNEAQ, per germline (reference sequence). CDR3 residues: CASSLGGGRRETQYF. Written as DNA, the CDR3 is TGTGCCAGCAGCTTAGGGGGAGGGAGAAGAGAGACCCAGTACTTC.

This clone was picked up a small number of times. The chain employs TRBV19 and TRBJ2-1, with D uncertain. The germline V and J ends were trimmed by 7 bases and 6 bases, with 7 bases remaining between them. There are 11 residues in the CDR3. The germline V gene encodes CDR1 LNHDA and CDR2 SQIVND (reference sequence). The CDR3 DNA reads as TGTGCCAGTATGTGGGCCAATGAGCAGTTCTTC. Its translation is CASMWANEQFF.

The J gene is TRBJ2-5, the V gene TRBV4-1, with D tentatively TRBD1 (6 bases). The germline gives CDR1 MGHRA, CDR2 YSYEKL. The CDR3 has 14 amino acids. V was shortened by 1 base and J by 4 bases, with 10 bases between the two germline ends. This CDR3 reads CASSQAGVGETQYF. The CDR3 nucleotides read TGCGCCAGCAGCCAAGCAGGGGTAGGAGAGACCCAGTACTTC.

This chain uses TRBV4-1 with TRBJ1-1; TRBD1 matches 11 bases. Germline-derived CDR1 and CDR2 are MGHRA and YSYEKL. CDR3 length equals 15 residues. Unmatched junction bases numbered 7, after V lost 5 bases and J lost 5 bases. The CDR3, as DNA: TGCGCCAGCAGCTACTCCGGGACAGGGGGGACTGAAGCTTTCTTT. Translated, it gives CASSYSGTGGTEAFF.

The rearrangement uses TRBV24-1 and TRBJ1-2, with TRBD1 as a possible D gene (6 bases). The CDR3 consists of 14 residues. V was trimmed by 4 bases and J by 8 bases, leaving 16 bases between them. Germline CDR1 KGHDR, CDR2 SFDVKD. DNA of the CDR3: TGTGCCACCAGTGACCGGACAGTTGGGATGGGCTACACCTTC. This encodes CATSDRTVGMGYTF.

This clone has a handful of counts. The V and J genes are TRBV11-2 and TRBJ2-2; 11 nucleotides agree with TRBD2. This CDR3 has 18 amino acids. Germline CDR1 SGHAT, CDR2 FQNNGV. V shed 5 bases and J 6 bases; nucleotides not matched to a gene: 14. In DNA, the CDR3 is TGTGCCAGCAGCGGGAGGACCTTACTAGCGGGAGTTCCCGGGGAGCTGTTTTTT. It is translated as CASSGRTLLAGVPGELFF.

The DNA of the CDR3 is TGTGCCAGCACCGGGGGGATGACCTACGAGCAGTACTTC. It specifies CASTGGMTYEQYF. The rearrangement joins TRBV11-2 to TRBJ2-7, with 7 bases matching TRBD2. V shed 7 bases and J 2 bases; nucleotides not matched to a gene: 5. The germline CDR1 and CDR2 sequences are SGHAT and FQNNGV. CDR3 length equals 13 residues.

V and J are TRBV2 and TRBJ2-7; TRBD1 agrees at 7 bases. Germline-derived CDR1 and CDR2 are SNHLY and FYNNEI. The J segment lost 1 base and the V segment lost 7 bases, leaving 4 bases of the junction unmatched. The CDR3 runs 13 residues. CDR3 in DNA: TGTGCCAGCAAACAGGGGATTTCCTACGAGCAGTACTTC. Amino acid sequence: CASKQGISYEQYF.

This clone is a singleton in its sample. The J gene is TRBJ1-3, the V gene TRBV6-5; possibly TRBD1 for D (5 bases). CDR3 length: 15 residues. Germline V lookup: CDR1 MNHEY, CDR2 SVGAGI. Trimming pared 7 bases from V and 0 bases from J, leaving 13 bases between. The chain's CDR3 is CASMEGQVSGNTIYF. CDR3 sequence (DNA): TGTGCCAGCATGGAGGGGCAAGTCTCTGGAAACACCATATATTTT.